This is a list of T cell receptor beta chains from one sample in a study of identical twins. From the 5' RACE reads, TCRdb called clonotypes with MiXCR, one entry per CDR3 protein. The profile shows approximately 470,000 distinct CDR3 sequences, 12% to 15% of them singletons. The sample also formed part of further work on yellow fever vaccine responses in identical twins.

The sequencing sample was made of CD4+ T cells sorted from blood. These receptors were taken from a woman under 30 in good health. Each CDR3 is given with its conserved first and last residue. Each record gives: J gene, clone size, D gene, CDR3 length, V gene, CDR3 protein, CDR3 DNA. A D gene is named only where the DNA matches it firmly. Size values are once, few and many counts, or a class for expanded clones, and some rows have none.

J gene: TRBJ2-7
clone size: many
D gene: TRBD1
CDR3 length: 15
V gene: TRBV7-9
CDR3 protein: CASSAPGTGMYEQYF
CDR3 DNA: TGTGCCAGCAGCGCGCCCGGGACAGGGATGTACGAGCAGTACTTC

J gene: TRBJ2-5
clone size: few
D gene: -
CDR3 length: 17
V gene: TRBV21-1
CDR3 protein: CASSEKNPGQGVETQYF
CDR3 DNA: TGTGCCAGCAGCGAAAAGAATCCGGGACAGGGTGTGGAGACCCAGTACTTC

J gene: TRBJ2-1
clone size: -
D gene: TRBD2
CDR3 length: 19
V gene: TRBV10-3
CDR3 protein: CAISGSGTSVYSSYNEQFF
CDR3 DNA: TGTGCCATCAGTGGATCTGGGACTAGCGTGTATAGCTCCTACAATGAGCAGTTCTTC

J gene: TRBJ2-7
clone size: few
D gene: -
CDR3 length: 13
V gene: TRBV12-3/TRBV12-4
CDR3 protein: CASNGGGAYEQYF
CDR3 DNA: TGTGCCAGCAATGGAGGGGGGGCATACGAGCAGTACTTC

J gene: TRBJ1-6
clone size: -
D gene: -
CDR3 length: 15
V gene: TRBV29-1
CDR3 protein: CSVAAGRGHNSPLHF
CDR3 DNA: TGCAGCGTTGCGGCAGGACGGGGACATAATTCACCCCTCCACTTT

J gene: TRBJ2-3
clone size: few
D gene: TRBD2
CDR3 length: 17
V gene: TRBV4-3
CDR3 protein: CASSQGASGTAEDTQYF
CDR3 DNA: TGCGCCAGCAGCCAAGGAGCTAGCGGGACGGCTGAAGATACGCAGTATTTT

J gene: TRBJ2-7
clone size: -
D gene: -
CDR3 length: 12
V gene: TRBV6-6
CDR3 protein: CASQELAYEQYF
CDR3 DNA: TGTGCCAGCCAGGAGTTGGCCTACGAGCAGTACTTC

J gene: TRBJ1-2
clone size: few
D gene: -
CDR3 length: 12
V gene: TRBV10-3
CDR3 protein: CAISEGAGGYTF
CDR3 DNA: TGTGCCATCAGTGAGGGGGCAGGTGGCTACACCTTC

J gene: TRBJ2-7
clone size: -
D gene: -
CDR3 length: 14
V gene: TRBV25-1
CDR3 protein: CASSEFLGAGEQYF
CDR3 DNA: TGTGCCAGCAGTGAATTTCTGGGGGCGGGCGAGCAGTACTTC

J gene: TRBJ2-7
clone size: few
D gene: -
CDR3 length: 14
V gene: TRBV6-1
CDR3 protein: CASGGRRGGYEQYF
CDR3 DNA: TGTGCCAGCGGGGGGCGCAGGGGAGGATACGAGCAGTACTTC

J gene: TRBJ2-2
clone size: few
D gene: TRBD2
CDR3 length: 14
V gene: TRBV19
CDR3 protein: CASSMSGSVGELFF
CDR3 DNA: TGTGCCAGTAGTATGAGCGGGAGCGTCGGGGAGCTGTTTTTT

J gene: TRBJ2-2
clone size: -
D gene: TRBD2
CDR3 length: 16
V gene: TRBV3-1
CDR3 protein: CASSPPGLAVPGELFF
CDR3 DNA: TGTGCCAGCAGCCCACCGGGACTAGCGGTTCCCGGGGAGCTGTTTTTT

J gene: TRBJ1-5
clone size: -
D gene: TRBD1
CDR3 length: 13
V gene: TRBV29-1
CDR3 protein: CSAGQGAGQPQHF
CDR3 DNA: TGCAGCGCTGGACAGGGGGCCGGTCAGCCCCAGCATTTT

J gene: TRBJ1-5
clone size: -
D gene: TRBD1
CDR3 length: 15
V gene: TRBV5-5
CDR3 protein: CASSYRDRGNQPQHF
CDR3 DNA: TGTGCCAGCAGCTACCGGGACAGGGGCAATCAGCCCCAGCATTTT

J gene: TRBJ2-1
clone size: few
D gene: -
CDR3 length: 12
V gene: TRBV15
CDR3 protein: CATSRYENEQFF
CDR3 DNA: TGTGCCACCAGCAGATATGAGAATGAGCAGTTCTTC

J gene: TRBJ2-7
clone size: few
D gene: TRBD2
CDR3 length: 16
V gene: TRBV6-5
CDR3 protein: CASSYALAGSSYEQYF
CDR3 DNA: TGTGCCAGCAGTTACGCGCTAGCGGGGAGCTCCTACGAGCAGTACTTC

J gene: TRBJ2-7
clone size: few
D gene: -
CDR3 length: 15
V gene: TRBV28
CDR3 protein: CASSYPGGNSYEQYF
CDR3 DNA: TGTGCCAGCAGTTACCCAGGGGGGAACTCCTACGAGCAGTACTTC

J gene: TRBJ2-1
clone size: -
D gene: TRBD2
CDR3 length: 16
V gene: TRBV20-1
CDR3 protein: CSARRSGTREYNEQFF
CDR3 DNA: TGCAGTGCTAGACGATCCGGGACTAGGGAGTACAATGAGCAGTTCTTC

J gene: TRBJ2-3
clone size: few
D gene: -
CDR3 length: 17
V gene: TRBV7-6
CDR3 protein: CASSSPMQGGLPDTQYF
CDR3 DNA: TGTGCCAGCAGCTCCCCTATGCAGGGAGGTCTTCCAGATACGCAGTATTTT

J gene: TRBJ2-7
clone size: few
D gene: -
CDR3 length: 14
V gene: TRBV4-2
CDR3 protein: CASSQAGAMYEQYF
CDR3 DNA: TGTGCCAGCAGCCAAGCGGGAGCCATGTACGAGCAGTACTTC

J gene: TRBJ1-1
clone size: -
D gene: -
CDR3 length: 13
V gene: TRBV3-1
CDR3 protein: CASTRGLNTEAFF
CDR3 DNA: TGTGCCAGTACGAGGGGGTTGAACACTGAAGCTTTCTTT

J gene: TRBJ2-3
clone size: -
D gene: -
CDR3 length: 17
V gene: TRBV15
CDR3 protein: CATSRDMGPPSTDTQYF
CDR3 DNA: TGTGCCACCAGCAGAGATATGGGGCCGCCTAGCACAGATACGCAGTATTTT

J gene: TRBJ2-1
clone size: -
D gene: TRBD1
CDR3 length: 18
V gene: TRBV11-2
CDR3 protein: CASSLDHGTGFSYNEQFF
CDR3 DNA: TGTGCCAGCAGCTTAGATCACGGGACAGGGTTTTCGTACAATGAGCAGTTCTTC

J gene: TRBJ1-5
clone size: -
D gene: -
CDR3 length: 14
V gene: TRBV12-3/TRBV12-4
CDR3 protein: CASSLGGHNQPQHF
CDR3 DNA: TGTGCCAGCAGTTTAGGAGGCCATAATCAGCCCCAGCATTTT

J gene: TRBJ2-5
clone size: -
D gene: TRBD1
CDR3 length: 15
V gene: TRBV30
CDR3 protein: CAWSVGTGGKETQYF
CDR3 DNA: TGTGCCTGGAGTGTAGGGACAGGGGGCAAGGAGACCCAGTACTTC

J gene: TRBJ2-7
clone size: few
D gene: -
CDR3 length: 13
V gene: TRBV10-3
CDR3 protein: CAISESRQYEQYF
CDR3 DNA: TGTGCCATCAGTGAGTCAAGGCAGTACGAGCAGTACTTC

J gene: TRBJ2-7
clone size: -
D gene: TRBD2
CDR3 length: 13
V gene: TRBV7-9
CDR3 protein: CASSFPGGGEQYF
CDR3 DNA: TGTGCCAGCAGCTTTCCTGGCGGGGGCGAGCAGTACTTC

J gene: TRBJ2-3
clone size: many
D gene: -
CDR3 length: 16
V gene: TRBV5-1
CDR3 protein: CASSLGGTLFTDTQYF
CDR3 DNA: TGCGCCAGCAGCTTGGGTGGGACACTGTTCACAGATACGCAGTATTTT

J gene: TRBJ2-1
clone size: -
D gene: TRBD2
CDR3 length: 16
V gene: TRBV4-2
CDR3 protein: CASSQDLRGAYNEQFF
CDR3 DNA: TGTGCCAGCAGCCAAGATCTGCGGGGGGCCTACAATGAGCAGTTCTTC

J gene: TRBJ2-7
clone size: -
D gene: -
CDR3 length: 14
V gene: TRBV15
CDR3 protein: CATSREPGNYEQYF
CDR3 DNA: TGTGCCACCAGCAGAGAGCCGGGTAACTACGAGCAGTACTTC

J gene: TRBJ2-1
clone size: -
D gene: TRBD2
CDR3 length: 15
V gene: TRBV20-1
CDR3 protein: CSASLAGGPLGEQFF
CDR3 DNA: TGCAGTGCTAGTCTAGCGGGAGGGCCGTTGGGTGAGCAGTTCTTC

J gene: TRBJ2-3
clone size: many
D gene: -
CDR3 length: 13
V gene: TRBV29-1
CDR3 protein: CSVEPLAGHTQYF
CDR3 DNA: TGCAGCGTTGAACCACTAGCCGGTCATACGCAGTATTTT

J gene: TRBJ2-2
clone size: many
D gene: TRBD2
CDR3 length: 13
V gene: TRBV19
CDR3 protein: CASKRGNTGELFF
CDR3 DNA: TGTGCCAGTAAGCGGGGGAACACCGGGGAGCTGTTTTTT

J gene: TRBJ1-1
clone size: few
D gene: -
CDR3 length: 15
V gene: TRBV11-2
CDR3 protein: CASSARDPSGTEAFF
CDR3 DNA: TGTGCCAGCAGCGCACGGGACCCCAGTGGGACTGAAGCTTTCTTT

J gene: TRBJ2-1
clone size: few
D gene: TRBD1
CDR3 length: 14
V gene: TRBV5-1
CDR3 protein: CASSWDSRNNEQFF
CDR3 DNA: TGCGCCAGCAGCTGGGACAGCAGAAACAATGAGCAGTTCTTC

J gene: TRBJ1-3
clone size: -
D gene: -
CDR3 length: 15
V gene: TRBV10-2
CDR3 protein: CASRGTGDSGNTIYF
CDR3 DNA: TGCGCCAGCAGAGGTACAGGAGACTCTGGAAACACCATATATTTT

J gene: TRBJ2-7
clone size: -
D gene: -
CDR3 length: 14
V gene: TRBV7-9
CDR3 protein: CASSLGSVSYEQYF
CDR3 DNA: TGTGCCAGCAGCTTAGGGTCTGTCTCCTACGAGCAGTACTTC

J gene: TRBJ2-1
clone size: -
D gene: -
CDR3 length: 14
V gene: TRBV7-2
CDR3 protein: CASSLELAETKQFF
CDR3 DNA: TGTGCCAGCAGCTTAGAATTGGCGGAGACGAAGCAGTTCTTC

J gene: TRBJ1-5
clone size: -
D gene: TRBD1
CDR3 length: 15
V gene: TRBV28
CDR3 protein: CASSFGQGANQPQHF
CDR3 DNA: TGTGCCAGCAGTTTCGGCCAGGGGGCAAATCAGCCCCAGCATTTT

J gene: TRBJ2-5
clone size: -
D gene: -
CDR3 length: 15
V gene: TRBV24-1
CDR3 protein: CATSDTGTTQETQYF
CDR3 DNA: TGTGCCACCAGTGATACAGGGACAACCCAAGAGACCCAGTACTTC

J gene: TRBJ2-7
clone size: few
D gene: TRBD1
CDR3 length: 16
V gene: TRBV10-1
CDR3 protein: CASSEARDRGTYEQYF
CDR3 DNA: TGCGCCAGCAGTGAGGCCAGGGACAGGGGGACCTACGAGCAGTACTTC

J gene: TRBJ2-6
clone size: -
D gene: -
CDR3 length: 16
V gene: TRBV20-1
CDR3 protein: CSARGLGLSGANVLTF
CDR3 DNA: TGCAGTGCTAGAGGACTTGGCCTCTCTGGGGCCAACGTCCTGACTTTC

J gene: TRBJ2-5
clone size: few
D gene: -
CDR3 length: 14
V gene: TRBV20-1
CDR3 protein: CSARRDIKLETQYF
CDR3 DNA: TGCAGTGCTAGAAGGGACATTAAATTAGAGACCCAGTACTTC

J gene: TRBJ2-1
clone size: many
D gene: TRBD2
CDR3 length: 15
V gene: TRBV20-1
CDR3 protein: CSARILAGTGNEQFF
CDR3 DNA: TGCAGTGCTAGAATCCTAGCGGGGACGGGCAATGAGCAGTTCTTC

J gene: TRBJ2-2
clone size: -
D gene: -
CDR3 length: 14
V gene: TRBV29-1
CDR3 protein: CSVDRGMNTGELFF
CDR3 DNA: TGCAGCGTTGATCGGGGGATGAACACCGGGGAGCTGTTTTTT

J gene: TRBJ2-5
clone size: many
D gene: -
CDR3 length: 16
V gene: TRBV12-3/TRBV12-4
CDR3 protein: CASSPGRRGSWETQYF
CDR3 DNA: TGTGCCAGCAGCCCTGGACGTAGAGGGTCATGGGAGACCCAGTACTTC

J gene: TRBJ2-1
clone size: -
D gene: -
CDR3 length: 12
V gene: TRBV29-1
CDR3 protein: CSVEDVTHEQFF
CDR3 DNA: TGCAGCGTTGAAGATGTGACCCATGAGCAGTTCTTC

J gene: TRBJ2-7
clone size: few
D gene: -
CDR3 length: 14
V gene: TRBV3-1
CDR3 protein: CASSQGYRAGEQYF
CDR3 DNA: TGTGCCAGCAGCCAAGGATACAGGGCTGGCGAGCAGTACTTC

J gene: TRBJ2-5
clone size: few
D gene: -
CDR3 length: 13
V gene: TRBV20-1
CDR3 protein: CSATGPVLRTQYF
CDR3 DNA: TGCAGTGCCACGGGGCCCGTCCTTCGGACCCAGTACTTC

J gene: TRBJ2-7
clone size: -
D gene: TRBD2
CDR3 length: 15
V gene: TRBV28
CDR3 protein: CASSSTSGRATEQYF
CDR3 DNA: TGTGCCAGCAGTTCCACTAGCGGGAGGGCCACCGAGCAGTACTTC

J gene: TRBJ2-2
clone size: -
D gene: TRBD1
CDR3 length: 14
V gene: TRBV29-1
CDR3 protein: CSVLGQGNTGELFF
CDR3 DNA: TGCAGCGTTTTGGGACAGGGGAACACCGGGGAGCTGTTTTTT

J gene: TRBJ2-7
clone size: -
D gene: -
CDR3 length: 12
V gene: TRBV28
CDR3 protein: CASQVEGYEQYF
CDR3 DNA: TGTGCCAGCCAAGTAGAGGGTTACGAGCAGTACTTC

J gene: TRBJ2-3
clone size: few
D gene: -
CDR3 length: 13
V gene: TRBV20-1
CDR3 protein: CSATGSQTDTQYF
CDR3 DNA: TGCAGTGCTACCGGAAGTCAAACAGATACGCAGTATTTT